The rows below give T cell receptor beta chains drawn from one sample of a study of vaccination effects on CD4 cells after COVID-19. Which antigens these TCRs recognize remains unknown. Clones were read by immunoSEQ multiplex PCR, and TCRdb kept only the in-frame ones, dropping some. There are around 23,000 clones in the sample; 60% to 80% occur only once, and roughly 9.2% lies in the top ten. The sequences come from CD4+ T cells from PBMCs cultured with HCoV-229E spike peptides, collected after COVID-19 vaccination. The receptors derive from a human donor who received a COVID-19 vaccine. CDR3s include the opening cysteine and the closing phenylalanine or tryptophan. A D gene is named only where the DNA matches it firmly. Some rows have no size entry. The others give once, few or many, or a class for an expanded clone.

v_call: TRBV29-1; d_call: NA; clone_size: few; j_call: TRBJ1-3; cdr3_aa: CSVAPQGRGNTIYF; cdr3_nt: TGCAGCGTTGCCCCTCAAGGGAGAGGAAACACCATATATTTT
v_call: TRBV6-5; d_call: NA; clone_size: NA; j_call: TRBJ2-2; cdr3_aa: CASYIQVGAGELFF; cdr3_nt: TGTGCCAGTTATATACAGGTCGGTGCCGGGGAGCTGTTTTTT
v_call: TRBV6-6; d_call: NA; clone_size: NA; j_call: TRBJ2-3; cdr3_aa: CASRGGGTDTQYF; cdr3_nt: TGTGCCAGCAGGGGAGGCGGCACAGATACGCAGTATTTT
v_call: TRBV19; d_call: NA; clone_size: NA; j_call: TRBJ2-7; cdr3_aa: CASSMLAKGSDEQYF; cdr3_nt: TGTGCCAGTAGTATGTTGGCCAAGGGGAGCGACGAGCAGTACTTC
v_call: TRBV7-2; d_call: TRBD2; clone_size: few; j_call: TRBJ2-5; cdr3_aa: CATGEASGSGETQYF; cdr3_nt: TGTGCCACCGGTGAGGCTAGCGGGAGTGGGGAGACCCAGTACTTC
v_call: TRBV10-1; d_call: NA; clone_size: NA; j_call: TRBJ1-1; cdr3_aa: CASSEVGGVGTEAFF; cdr3_nt: TGCGCCAGCAGCGAAGTAGGGGGAGTTGGCACTGAAGCTTTCTTT
v_call: TRBV7-2; d_call: NA; clone_size: NA; j_call: TRBJ2-5; cdr3_aa: CASRGGSGLANGETQYF; cdr3_nt: TGTGCCAGCAGAGGAGGGAGTGGGCTTGCGAACGGAGAGACCCAGTACTTC
v_call: TRBV7-2; d_call: NA; clone_size: NA; j_call: TRBJ1-2; cdr3_aa: CASIGTRQDPLSSGYTF; cdr3_nt: TGTGCCAGCATAGGAACCAGACAGGACCCTTTGTCTTCTGGCTACACCTTC
v_call: TRBV24-1; d_call: NA; clone_size: NA; j_call: TRBJ2-3; cdr3_aa: CATSDGRESTDTQYF; cdr3_nt: TGTGCCACCAGTGATGGGCGGGAAAGCACAGATACGCAGTATTTT
v_call: TRBV19; d_call: NA; clone_size: NA; j_call: TRBJ1-5; cdr3_aa: CASSITPRGQPQHF; cdr3_nt: TGTGCCAGTAGTATAACCCCTCGAGGTCAGCCCCAGCATTTT